Presented here are 23 T cell receptor beta chains from one specimen sequenced in a study of blood T cells in healthy people across ages. A second about 6 to 11 cycle PCR used barcoded and J-beta primers. From the 5' RACE reads, TCRdb called clonotypes with MiXCR, one entry per CDR3 protein. The sample holds roughly 800,000 distinct CDR3 sequences; roughly 53% are singletons and the top ten take roughly 37%. The sequenced material came from blood. These receptors were obtained from a man older than 75 in good health.

This chain joins TRBV20-1 and TRBJ2-7; TRBD2 matches at 13 bases. V lost 0 bases, J lost 3 bases, and 5 bases stayed unmatched. Germline loops: CDR1 DFQATT, CDR2 SNEGSKA (reference sequence). The CDR3 length is 16 residues. CDR3 nucleotides: TGCAGTGCTAGAGATGTGACTAGCGGGAGGTTCTACGAGCAGTACTTC. Protein product: CSARDVTSGRFYEQYF.

This clonotype was observed a handful of times. The V call is TRBV27, the J call TRBJ2-7; 10 positions agree with TRBD2. The V and J ends lost 5 bases and 7 bases, in that order; junction bases with no gene match: 11. The CDR3 totals 15 residues. Germline V gene data show CDR1 as MNHEY and CDR2 as SMNVEV (reference sequence). Written as DNA, the CDR3 is TGTGCCAGCAGTCTTAGACTAGCGGGCTACAATGAGCAGTACTTC. Its translation is CASSLRLAGYNEQYF.

This chain joins TRBV9 and TRBJ2-4, with D perhaps matching TRBD2 (5 bases). TRBJ2-7 explains the end of the DNA better; the J call may be wrong. CDR3 length equals 15 residues. Looked up from germline, CDR1 is SGDLS and CDR2 is YYNGEE. The CDR3 sequence is CASTTIGLPPYEQYF. DNA for the CDR3: TGTGCCAGCACGACGATTGGACTTCCGCCCTACGAGCAGTACTTC.

A word on this clonotype: One junction end does not reproduce the germline sequence, and a read error may be involved. The chain uses TRBV7-2 and TRBJ1-5; D may be TRBD1 (6 bases). The length of the CDR3 is 14 residues. From germline, CDR1 is SGHTA and CDR2 FQGNSA. The CDR3 sequence: CACSPQGGNQPQHF. The CDR3 DNA follows: TGTGCCTGCAGCCCACAGGGAGGCAATCAGCCCCAGCATTTT.

The sample holds a few counts of this clonotype. This sequence joins TRBV10-3 and TRBJ2-4; 10 bases agree with TRBD1. The J call may be mistaken, given a closer DNA end match to TRBJ2-7. The germline CDR1 and CDR2 sequences are ENHRY and SYGVKD. CDR3 length: 13 residues. CDR3 amino acids: CAIRPGTGDEQYF. The DNA for the CDR3 is TGTGCCATCAGACCCGGGACAGGGGACGAGCAGTACTTC.

The chain recombines TRBV20-1 with TRBJ2-7; possibly TRBD1 or TRBD2 for D (5 bases each). The CDR3 is made up of 11 amino acids. Germline V gene lookup returns CDR1 DFQATT and CDR2 SNEGSKA (reference sequence). V was shortened by 5 bases and J by 3 bases, with 8 bases between the two germline ends. CDR3 bases: TGCAGTGCTGGGGCGGGCTACGAGCAGTACTTC. This encodes CSAGAGYEQYF.

The chain links TRBV6-5 to TRBJ2-5; perhaps TRBD2 as D (6 bases). Per the germline V gene, CDR1 is MNHEY and CDR2 is SVGAGI. This CDR3 region has 14 residues. Deletions cut 7 bases from V and 3 bases from J, with 15 bases between. The CDR3 here is CASTAPGGKETQYF. Here the CDR3 DNA reads TGTGCCAGCACCGCCCCCGGAGGGAAAGAGACCCAGTACTTC.

V is TRBV5-1 and J is TRBJ2-7; no clear D gene. The CDR3 sequence is 14 residues long. Between the trimmed V and J ends, which lost 3 bases and 2 bases, there was a span of 12 bases. Germline values: CDR1 SGHRS, CDR2 YFSETQ. CDR3 nucleotides: TGCGCCAGCAGCTCCCGGACGGTTCCCTACGAGCAGTACTTC. Protein: CASSSRTVPYEQYF.

This rearrangement joins TRBV19 to TRBJ2-3, with 7 bases fitting TRBD1. This CDR3 region has 15 residues. CDR1 is LNHDA, CDR2 SQIVND, per germline (reference sequence). V lost 2 bases and J lost 2; bases outside the gene matches: 4. CDR3 residues: CASSIPDRVTDTQYF. The CDR3 DNA is TGTGCCAGTAGTATACCTGACAGGGTCACAGATACGCAGTATTTT.

This chain uses TRBV9 with TRBJ2-5; unclear D gene. The DNA matches TRBJ2-7 better at its end, which makes the J call doubtful. Germline loops: CDR1 SGDLS, CDR2 YYNGEE. CDR3 size: 14 residues. CDR3 sequence (DNA): TGTGCCAGCAGCGTAGCTGGCAGCCCCTACGAGCAGTACTTC. Its protein product is CASSVAGSPYEQYF.

This clonotype was observed a handful of times. The chain has TRBV12-3 or TRBV12-4 and TRBJ2-3; the match to TRBD2 covers 10 bases. The length of the CDR3 is 19 residues. V trimming: 5 bases; J trimming: 9 bases; junction bases outside the gene matches: 23. This chain's CDR3 is CASSLRTLWFELAGPTQYF. DNA of the CDR3: TGTGCCAGCAGTCTACGGACACTCTGGTTTGAACTAGCGGGACCCACGCAGTATTTT.

The chain recombines TRBV14 with TRBJ1-6; no reliable D call. Per germline, CDR1 SGHDN and CDR2 FVKESK. The CDR3 runs to 15 residues. V gave up 4 bases and J gave up 10 bases, with 17 bases separating them. The CDR3 sequence: CASSLWTPARSPLHF. In nucleotides, the CDR3 is TGTGCCAGCAGCCTTTGGACTCCCGCTAGGTCACCCCTCCACTTT.

This clonotype was detected only a few times. The chain carries TRBV3-1 and TRBJ2-7; D unclear. Deletions cut 1 base from V and 6 bases from J, with 10 bases between. CDR3 size: 13 residues. CDR1 is LGHDT, CDR2 YNNKEL, per germline (reference sequence). The CDR3 DNA is TGTGCCAGCAGCCAAGCCCCGGGCGGCGAGCAGTACTTC. The encoded protein is CASSQAPGGEQYF.

V usage is TRBV7-9 and J usage is TRBJ2-1; D is ambiguous. The V and J ends lost 5 bases and 9 bases respectively, with 11 bases between them. The CDR3 spans 12 residues. CDR1 is SEHNR and CDR2 is FQNEAQ in the germline V gene (reference sequence). In DNA form, the CDR3 reads TGTGCCAGCAGCCCGACCACGGCTGAGCAGTTCTTC. This gives the protein CASSPTTAEQFF.

This rearrangement joins TRBV29-1 to TRBJ2-7; D might be TRBD1 or TRBD2, each matching 5 bases. Trimming removed 4 bases at V and 5 bases at J, with 15 bases between. CDR3 size: 13 residues. Per the germline V gene, CDR1 is SQVTM and CDR2 is ANQGSEA. CDR3 sequence: CSVVEMVGDEQYF. The CDR3 DNA follows: TGCAGCGTTGTGGAGATGGTGGGGGACGAGCAGTACTTC.

This clonotype has only one observation. The V call is TRBV9, the J call TRBJ2-5; 7 bases match TRBD2. Germline values: CDR1 SGDLS, CDR2 YYNGEE. V lost 4 bases to trimming and J lost 4 bases; unmatched junction nucleotides: 7. This CDR3 region has 14 residues. CDR3: CASSLTTSLETQYF. The CDR3 region has the DNA TGTGCCAGCAGCTTGACGACTAGCTTAGAGACCCAGTACTTC.

A word on this clonotype: A read error may account for a junction end that differs from germline. The chain uses TRBV7-8 and TRBJ1-5; D ambiguous. This CDR3 spans 12 amino acids. The germline V gene encodes CDR1 SGHVS and CDR2 FQNEAQ. CDR3 residues: CAGSPLAQPQHF. The CDR3 region has the DNA TGTGCCGGCAGCCCGCTGGCTCAGCCCCAGCATTTT.

This clonotype has only a few counts. This rearrangement joins TRBV29-1 to TRBJ2-1; D gene uncertain. The V end was cut by 0 bases, the J end by 12 bases, with 18 bases between. The CDR3 covers 14 residues. The germline V gene encodes CDR1 SQVTM and CDR2 ANQGSEA. The CDR3 region has the DNA TGCAGCGTTGAAGATCCGCCCCGTAAGGCTGGGCAGTTCTTC. Protein product: CSVEDPPRKAGQFF.

The gene calls are TRBV4-1 and TRBJ2-7, with 7 bases lining up with TRBD2. Germline values: CDR1 MGHRA, CDR2 YSYEKL. The CDR3 sequence is 17 residues long. The ends lost 2 bases at V and 3 bases at J; junction bases unmatched: 13. This CDR3 reads CASSQSPVGGIDYEQYF. Here the CDR3 DNA reads TGCGCCAGCAGCCAATCTCCGGTGGGAGGGATCGACTACGAGCAGTACTTC.

CDR3 sequence reads: CASRYTGSGANVLTF. CDR3 sequence (DNA): TGTGCCAGCAGGTACACAGGCTCTGGGGCCAACGTCCTGACTTTC. This chain joins TRBV12-3 or TRBV12-4 and TRBJ2-6, with a possible D match to TRBD1 (5 bases). The CDR3 consists of 15 residues. Trimming removed 6 bases at V and 0 bases at J, with 9 bases between.

The chain is built from TRBV7-9 and TRBJ2-3; D gene ambiguous. There are 13 residues in the CDR3. Germline CDR1 is SEHNR and CDR2 is FQNEAQ (reference sequence). Trimming left V 2 bases short and J 14 bases short, with 17 bases between. The CDR3 bases are TGTGCCAGCAGCTTACCACTGTCCTCATACGCGTATTTT. It encodes CASSLPLSSYAYF.

This clonotype has a count of ten or more. The chain recombines TRBV3-1 with TRBJ2-5; a weak D match, TRBD1 (6 bases). The CDR3 contains 16 residues. Trimming pared 4 bases from V and 4 bases from J, leaving 19 bases between. Germline V lookup: CDR1 LGHDT, CDR2 YNNKEL (reference sequence). The CDR3 bases are TGTGCCAGCAGCCCCCTTCGGACAGCCTTAGGAGAGACCCAGTACTTC. Protein: CASSPLRTALGETQYF.

This clonotype occurred a few times. The genes are TRBV21-1 and TRBJ2-7; the table's D call of TRBD1 was not tested on the DNA. TRBV21-1 is an annotated pseudogene. CDR3 length: 14 residues. Here the CDR3 reads CASSTKGGANEQYF. The CDR3 nucleotides read TGTGCCAGCAGCACAAAGGGGGGGGCGAATGAGCAGTACTTC.